This TCR beta chain stems from a study of T cell changes during pregnancy in multiple sclerosis. Profiling relied on immunoSEQ multiplex PCR, and the TCRdb table lists in-frame clones only, not all of them. The sample has tens of thousands of clones, 93% seen once. A single count supports this clone. This CDR3 comprises 13 residues. Between the trimmed V and J ends, which lost 0 bases and 1 base, there was a span of 6 bases. Per the germline V gene, CDR1 is GTSNPN and CDR2 is SVGIG (reference sequence). This rearrangement joins TRBV30 to TRBJ2-5, with a possible D match to TRBD2 (5 bases). Material: CD8+ T cells from peripheral blood mononuclear cells, obtained in the second trimester of pregnancy. This receptor was obtained from a female donor with multiple sclerosis, enrolled in a pregnancy study. CDR3 sequence: CAWSVGGQETQYF. In nucleotides, the CDR3 is TGTGCCTGGAGTGTCGGAGGCCAAGAGACCCAGTACTTC.